This TCR beta chain appears in the sequencing data of a study of shared clonotypes between healthy human individuals. Profiling relied on immunoSEQ multiplex PCR, and the TCRdb table lists in-frame clones only, not all of them. Of about 2.4 million clones detected, 93% appear once; the ten largest clones hold approximately 0.36%. The CDR3 sequence is 14 residues long. Germline-derived CDR1 and CDR2 are MNHEY and SVGAGI. Trimming pared 0 bases from V and 1 base from J, leaving 5 bases between. Comment on this clone: Other nucleotide sequences from this sample produce the same CDR3.

The sequence was collected from a man aged 18-30 years in good health. Some clones in this sample may be carry-over from other donors' samples. The chain combines TRBV6-5 with TRBJ2-3; maybe TRBD2 (5 bases). The specimen sequenced was naive CD4+ T cells from PBMCs. As for subset: CD45RA+ positively selected. CDR3 protein: CASSYSEGTDTQYF. The CDR3 coding sequence is TGTGCCAGCAGTTACTCGGAGGGCACAGATACGCAGTATTTT.